Described below is a single TCR beta chain sequence and its context. The antigen is not known. The sample belongs to a study of CXCR3-negative and CXCR3-positive naive CD8 T cells. Notes on the study in general: Similar levels of surface CD5 were seen between naive subsets; TCR strength was inferred from TRB CDR3 properties. Naive cells that were CXCR3-positive had more hydrophobic TRB CDR3s (compared with CXCR3-negative naive cells). Most assays were run on fresh PBMCs (CXCR3 expression partially decreased after cryopreservation). Each naive subset displayed comparably high diversity, whereas memory CD8+ cells displayed much lower diversity.

The length of the CDR3 is 14 residues. Germline V gives CDR1 MDHEN, CDR2 SYDVKM. UMI-labeled 5' RACE yielded the TRB cDNA libraries. TCRdb reprocessed the 5' RACE reads, with one entry per CDR3 protein and no DNA. Its listing shows approximately 100,000 distinct CDR3 sequences. The chain is built from TRBV28 and TRBJ2-7; the D gene TCRdb calls, TRBD1, cannot be checked with no DNA. Material: naive CXCR3+ CD8+ T cells from blood. Subset of the sample: CD45RO-CCR7+CD27+CD95- naive CD8+ T cells expressing CXCR3 (TNR3+). The sequence came from a human donor in good health. Some clones in this sample may be carry-over from other donors' samples. The CDR3: CASKKGGVWLEQYF.